These T cell receptor beta chains were read from a single sample in a study of blood T cell repertoires in COVID-19. Here immunoSEQ multiplex PCR was the method, and the copy in TCRdb shows in-frame clones only, minus some. The repertoire includes about 230,000 clones, around 84% of them detected once, and around a tenth sits in the top ten. The sequenced sample consisted of peripheral blood. These receptors originate from a man aged 50-59 years with COVID-19, enrolled during active disease. Each CDR3 is given with its conserved first and last residue. The listing skips clone size in some rows; elsewhere it reads once, few, many or a size class.

abundance	len	j_gene	v_gene	CDR3aa
.	18	TRBJ2-6	TRBV29-1	CSVASGQGAGSGANVLTF
.	17	TRBJ1-5	TRBV19	CASSMQTGANSNQPQHF
few	15	TRBJ1-1	TRBV6-5	CASSRETARTTEAFF
.	16	TRBJ1-3	TRBV7-6	CASSLGGQSSGNTIYF
.	16	TRBJ2-7	TRBV7-9	CASSSKRAGSSYEQYF
.	12	TRBJ2-7	TRBV6-5	CASSRTGLFWYF
.	15	TRBJ2-7	TRBV7-5	CARSFKRDKPYEQYF
.	15	TRBJ2-7	TRBV28	CASSQSGDTDRKQYF
.	13	TRBJ1-1	TRBV6-4	CASSLGQGTEAFF
few	13	TRBJ2-1	TRBV29-1	CSVPGLAYNEQFF
.	14	TRBJ2-1	TRBV5-4	CASNRRGENNEQFF
.	16	TRBJ1-2	TRBV2	CASSGTRQGMSYGYTF
.	15	TRBJ2-7	TRBV14	CASSQFSGSIYEQYF
once	16	TRBJ1-6	TRBV19	CASSRPKGLGNSPLHF
.	16	TRBJ2-7	TRBV6-1	CASSVTPFSDRGEQYF
.	13	TRBJ2-5	TRBV5-8	CASRRTGEETQYF
.	15	TRBJ1-1	TRBV4-2	CASSLTDSMNTEAFF
few	14	TRBJ2-3	TRBV6-2/TRBV6-3	CASRRVGISDTQYF
.	17	TRBJ1-4	TRBV21-1	CASGRWRGTDLGEKLFF
.	14	TRBJ2-2	TRBV23-1	CASSQEVNTGELFF
few	16	TRBJ1-6	TRBV5-1	CASSLASGASDSPLHF
.	14	TRBJ2-2	TRBV5-1	CASRVVPNTGELFF
few	17	TRBJ2-3	TRBV7-8	CASSHPRGGVWADTQYF
.	13	TRBJ2-1	TRBV2	CASSETAGENMFF
.	17	TRBJ2-7	TRBV6-4	CASSGDEGTGGSYEQYF
.	16	TRBJ1-2	TRBV30	CAWRPEGGLGDYGYTF
.	13	TRBJ1-1	TRBV11-2	CASSPQFDTEAFF
.	15	TRBJ1-2	TRBV27	CASSLMGTTNYGYTF
.	15	TRBJ1-5	TRBV18	CASSPSGSGYQPQHF
.	16	TRBJ1-1	TRBV28	CASSAGQGRVFTEAFF
.	15	TRBJ2-2	TRBV11-2	CASSFQGPNTGELFF
.	16	TRBJ2-2	TRBV9	CASRPGLAVRTGELFF
.	16	TRBJ1-4	TRBV15	CATSRDGGAGNEKLFF
.	13	TRBJ2-5	TRBV6-5	CASRRGRSETQYF
.	14	TRBJ2-3	TRBV11-3	CASSRTSGADTQYF
.	15	TRBJ2-5	TRBV4-3	CASSQTSGGEETQYF
.	15	TRBJ2-1	TRBV19	CASSISGGPHNEQFF
.	14	TRBJ1-2	TRBV6-2/TRBV6-3	CASSYLQGVYGYTF
.	15	TRBJ2-7	TRBV19	CASSTLATSLYEQYF
.	14	TRBJ2-2	TRBV11-2	CASSPGLYTGELFF
once	15	TRBJ1-3	TRBV9	CASSVDGGTGNTIYF
.	11	TRBJ2-1	TRBV3-1/TRBV3-2	CASSLRTGAVF
.	17	TRBJ2-4	TRBV6-6	CASSPRGAGLAKNIQYF
.	12	TRBJ1-1	TRBV18	CASSPPVEEAFF
.	13	TRBJ1-1	TRBV30	CAWSVQVELKAFF
.	17	TRBJ2-5	TRBV5-4	CASSLVGQGYYSETQYF
.	16	TRBJ2-7	TRBV15	CATSSGSSGGAYEQYF
.	16	TRBJ1-5	TRBV6-1	CASSEAAGREDQPQHF
.	14	TRBJ1-6	TRBV9	CASSVSGGGSPLHF
.	14	TRBJ2-7	TRBV3-1/TRBV3-2	CASSQGGEDYEQYF
.	15	TRBJ2-2	TRBV5-4	CASGLTSGSTGELFF
.	15	TRBJ1-5	TRBV15	CATSTTGLRNQPQHF
.	13	TRBJ1-2	TRBV29-1	CSVEDGYRDGYTF
.	14	TRBJ2-7	TRBV7-8	CASSLVETAPEQYF
.	13	TRBJ1-2	TRBV12-3/TRBV12-4	CASSLKGNYGYTF
once	12	TRBJ1-5	TRBV7-9	CASSLFNGPQHF
few	14	TRBJ2-7	TRBV9	CASSVGGNGYEQYF
.	16	TRBJ1-4	TRBV4-3	CASSQDPPGVNEKLFF
.	15	TRBJ2-2	TRBV18	CASSPREKDTGELFF
.	17	TRBJ2-3	TRBV9	CASSPSGGSGGTDTQYF